The 3 T cell receptor beta chains in this list originate from one sample, sequenced in a study of Ad26.COV2.S vaccination and SARS-CoV-2 variants. Profiled with immunoSEQ multiplex PCR; TCRdb holds only in-frame clones, not every one. The sample carries 250,000 or so clones, roughly nine tenths recorded once. Treatment reported: around 19 received Ad26.COV2.S at low or high dose, single or two shots; about 5 received placebo; per-sample allocation not given. On day 63 after the first injection, vaccine and placebo recipients gave samples. The sample was peripheral blood, taken in a trial of Ad26.COV2.S vaccine versus placebo. Source of these receptors: a person between 18 and 65 years old who received the Ad26.COV2.S COVID-19 vaccine or a placebo.

The chain couples TRBV6-5 to TRBJ1-2; D is possibly TRBD1 (5 bases). This CDR3 spans 12 amino acids. Germline V gives CDR1 MNHEY, CDR2 SVGAGI. V dropped 7 bases and J dropped 8 bases, with 14 bases sitting between them. The CDR3 sequence is CASKTGQYGYTF. The CDR3 DNA follows: TGTGCCAGCAAAACGGGGCAATACGGCTACACCTTC.

V gene TRBV25-1 combines with J gene TRBJ1-3, with D possibly matching TRBD1 (5 bases). Germline-derived CDR1 and CDR2 are MGHDK and SYGVNS. The CDR3 has 18 amino acids. Trimming took off 3 bases at V and 2 bases at J, with 20 bases between the two ends. The CDR3 nucleotides are TGTGCCAGCAGTGATCCAGGGTACCGGGCTCCAACTGGAAACACCATATATTTT. It encodes CASSDPGYRAPTGNTIYF.

The chain recombines TRBV3-1 (or the pseudogene TRBV3-2) with TRBJ2-7, with 10 bases fitting TRBD2. The germline gives CDR1 LGHDT, CDR2 YNNKEL (reference sequence). This CDR3 is built from 19 residues. J gave up 2 bases and V 0 bases, and 13 bases lay outside the gene matches. CDR3 nucleotide sequence: TGTGCCAGCAGCCAAGAGAATAACTATGGAGCGGGGGGGCCCTACGAGCAGTACTTC. Translation gives CASSQENNYGAGGPYEQYF.